This record looks at one T cell receptor (beta chain) sequence and its context. Here immunoSEQ multiplex PCR was the method, and the copy in TCRdb shows in-frame clones only, minus some. The profile shows approximately 17,000 clones, roughly 96% of them singletons. This specimen belongs to a study of T cell changes during pregnancy in multiple sclerosis. Sequenced here: peripheral blood, sampled in the third trimester of pregnancy. The receptor was isolated from a female donor with multiple sclerosis, enrolled in a pregnancy study.

CDR3 in amino acids: CASSSPREGETQYF. Here the CDR3 DNA reads TGTGCCAGCAGCTCCCCGAGGGAGGGAGAGACCCAGTACTTC. The chain has TRBV11-2 and TRBJ2-5; the match to TRBD2 covers 7 bases. This CDR3 spans 14 amino acids. CDR1 and CDR2 (germline): SGHAT, FQNNGV. The V segment lost 4 bases and the J segment 4 bases; nucleotides outside the gene matches: 6.